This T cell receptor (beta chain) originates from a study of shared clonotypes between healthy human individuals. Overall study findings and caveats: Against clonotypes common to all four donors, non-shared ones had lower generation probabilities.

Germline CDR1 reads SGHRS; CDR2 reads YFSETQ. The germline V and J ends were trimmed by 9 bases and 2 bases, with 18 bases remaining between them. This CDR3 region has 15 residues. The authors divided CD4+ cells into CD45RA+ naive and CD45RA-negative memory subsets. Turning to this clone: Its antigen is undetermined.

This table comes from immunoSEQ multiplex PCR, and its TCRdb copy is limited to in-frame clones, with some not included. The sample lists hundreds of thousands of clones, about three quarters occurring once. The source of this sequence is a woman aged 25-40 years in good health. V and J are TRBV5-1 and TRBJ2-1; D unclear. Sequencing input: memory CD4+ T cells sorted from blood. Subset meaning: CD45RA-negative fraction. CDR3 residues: CATSEVEMTYNEQFF. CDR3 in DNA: TGCGCCACCTCAGAGGTGGAAATGACCTACAATGAGCAGTTCTTC.